This TCR beta chain was captured by sequencing in a study of T cell repertoires in cytomegalovirus infection. Points from the study as a whole: In two of eight donors, the top clonotype was HLA-C-restricted CMV-specific.

MiXCR, run by TCRdb on the reads, gives a single entry per CDR3 protein. The repertoire consists of around 120,000 distinct CDR3 sequences, with approximately 9.2% occurring once and the leading ten covering about a tenth. As concerns this clonotype: As yet, its antigen is unknown.

Looked up from germline, CDR1 is SGHNT and CDR2 is YYREEE (reference sequence). Trimming cost V 0 bases and J 0 bases, with 10 bases left between them. The CDR3 loop spans 16 amino acids. V is TRBV5-4 and J is TRBJ2-1; D is possibly TRBD2 (6 bases). Source material: PBMCs. The receptor was derived from a human donor in good health (CMV status not recorded). Some clones in this sample may be carry-over from other donors' samples. Written as DNA, the CDR3 is TGTGCCAGCAGCTTGGTCGCGGGGAACTCCTACAATGAGCAGTTCTTC. Its translation: CASSLVAGNSYNEQFF.